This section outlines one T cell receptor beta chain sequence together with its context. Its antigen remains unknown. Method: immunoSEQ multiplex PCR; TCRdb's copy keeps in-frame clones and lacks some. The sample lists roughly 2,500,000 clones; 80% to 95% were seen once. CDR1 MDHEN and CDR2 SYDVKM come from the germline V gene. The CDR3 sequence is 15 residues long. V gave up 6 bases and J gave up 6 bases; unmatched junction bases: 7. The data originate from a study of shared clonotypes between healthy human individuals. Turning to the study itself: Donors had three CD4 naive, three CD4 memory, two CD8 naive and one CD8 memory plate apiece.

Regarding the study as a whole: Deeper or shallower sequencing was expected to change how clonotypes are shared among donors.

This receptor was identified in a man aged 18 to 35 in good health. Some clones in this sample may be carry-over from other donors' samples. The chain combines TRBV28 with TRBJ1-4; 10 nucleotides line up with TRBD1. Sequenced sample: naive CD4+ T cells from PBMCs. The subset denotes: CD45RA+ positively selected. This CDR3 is CASRDRGRRYEKLFF. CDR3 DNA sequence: TGTGCCAGCAGAGACAGGGGGCGCCGTTATGAAAAACTGTTTTTT.